This T cell receptor (beta chain) stems from a study of Ad26.COV2.S vaccination and SARS-CoV-2 variants. Looking at the study overall: Donor got 5x10^10 or 1x10^11 viral particles of Ad26.COV2.S. Study-wide points: People who got the vaccine had more spike-specific TCR breadth than people who got placebo. After vaccination, reports described spike-specific CD8+ and CD4+ T cell responses as showing substantial breadth. Total T cell responses, in the TCR breadth and depth analyses, may have been underestimated.

The method was immunoSEQ multiplex PCR; TCRdb's version includes in-frame clones alone and lacks a portion of them. The sample holds about 390,000 clones; less than 90% are singletons and the top ten take 3.5%. The V segment lost 1 base and the J segment 3 bases; nucleotides outside the gene matches: 6. The length of the CDR3 is 16 residues. Germline-derived CDR1 and CDR2 are LGHDT and YNNKEL (reference sequence). Treatment noted: over 15 received Ad26.COV2.S at low or high dose, single or two shots; 5 received placebo; per-sample allocation not given. Sample collection was performed on day 63 after the first vaccine or placebo injection. This clone was seen a handful of times. Its antigen is still unknown.

The material sequenced was peripheral blood, taken in a trial of Ad26.COV2.S vaccine versus placebo. The TCR was taken from a person aged 18-60 years who received the Ad26.COV2.S COVID-19 vaccine or a placebo. V usage is TRBV3-1 (or the pseudogene TRBV3-2) and J usage is TRBJ1-1; 9 bases align to TRBD1. CDR3 loop: CASSQGDREWDTEAFF. In DNA form, the CDR3 reads TGTGCCAGCAGCCAAGGGGACAGGGAGTGGGACACTGAAGCTTTCTTT.